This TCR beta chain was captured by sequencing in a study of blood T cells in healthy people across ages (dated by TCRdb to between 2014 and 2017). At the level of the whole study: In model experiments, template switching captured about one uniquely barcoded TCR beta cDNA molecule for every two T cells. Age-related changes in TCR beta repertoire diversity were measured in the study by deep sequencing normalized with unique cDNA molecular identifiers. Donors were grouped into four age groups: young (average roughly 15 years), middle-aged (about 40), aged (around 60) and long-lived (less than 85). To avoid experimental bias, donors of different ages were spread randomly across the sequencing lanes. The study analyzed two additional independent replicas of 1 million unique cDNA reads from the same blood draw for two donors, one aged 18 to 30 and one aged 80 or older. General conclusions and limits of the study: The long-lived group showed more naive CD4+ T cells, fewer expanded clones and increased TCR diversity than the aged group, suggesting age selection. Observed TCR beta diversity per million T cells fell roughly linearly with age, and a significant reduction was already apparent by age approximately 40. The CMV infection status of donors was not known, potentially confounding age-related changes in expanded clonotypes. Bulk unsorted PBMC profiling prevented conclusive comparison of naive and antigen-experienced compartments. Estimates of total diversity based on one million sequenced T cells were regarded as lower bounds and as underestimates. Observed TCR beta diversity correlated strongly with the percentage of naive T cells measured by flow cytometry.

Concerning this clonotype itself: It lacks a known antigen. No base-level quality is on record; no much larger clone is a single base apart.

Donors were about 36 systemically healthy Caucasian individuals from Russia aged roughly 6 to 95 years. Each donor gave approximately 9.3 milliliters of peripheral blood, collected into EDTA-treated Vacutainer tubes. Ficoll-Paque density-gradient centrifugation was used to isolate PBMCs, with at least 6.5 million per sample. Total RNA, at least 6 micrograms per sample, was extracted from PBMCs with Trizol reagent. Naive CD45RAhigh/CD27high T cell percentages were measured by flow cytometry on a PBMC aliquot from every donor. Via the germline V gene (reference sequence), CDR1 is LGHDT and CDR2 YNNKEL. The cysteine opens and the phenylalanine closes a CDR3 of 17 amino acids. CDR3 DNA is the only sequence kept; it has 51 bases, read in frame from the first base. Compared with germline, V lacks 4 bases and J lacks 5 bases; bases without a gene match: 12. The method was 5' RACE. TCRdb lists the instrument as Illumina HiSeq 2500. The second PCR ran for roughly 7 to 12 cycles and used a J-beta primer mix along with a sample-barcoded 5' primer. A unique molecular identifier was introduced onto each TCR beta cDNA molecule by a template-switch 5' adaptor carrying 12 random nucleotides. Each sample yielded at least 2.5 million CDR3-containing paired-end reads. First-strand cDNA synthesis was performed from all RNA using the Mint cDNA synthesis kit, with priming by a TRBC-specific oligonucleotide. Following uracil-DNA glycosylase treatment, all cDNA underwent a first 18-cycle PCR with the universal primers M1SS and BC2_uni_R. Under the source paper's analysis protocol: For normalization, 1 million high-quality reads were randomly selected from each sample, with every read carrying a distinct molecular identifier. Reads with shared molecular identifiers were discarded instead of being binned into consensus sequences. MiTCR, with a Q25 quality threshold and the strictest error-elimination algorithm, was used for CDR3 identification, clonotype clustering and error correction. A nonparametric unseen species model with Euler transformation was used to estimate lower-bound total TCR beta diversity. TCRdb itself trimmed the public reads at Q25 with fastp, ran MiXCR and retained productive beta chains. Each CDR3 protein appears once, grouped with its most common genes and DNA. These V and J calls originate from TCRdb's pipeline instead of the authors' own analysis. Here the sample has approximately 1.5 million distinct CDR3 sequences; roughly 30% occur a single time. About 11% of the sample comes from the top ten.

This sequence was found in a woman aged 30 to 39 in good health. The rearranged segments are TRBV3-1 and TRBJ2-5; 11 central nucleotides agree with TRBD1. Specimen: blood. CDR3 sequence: CASSPRSGQGARETQYF. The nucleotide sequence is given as TGTGCCAGCAGCCCGCGTAGTGGACAGGGGGCGAGGGAGACCCAGTACTTC.